This paragraph covers one T cell receptor (beta chain) sequence. The sample comes from a study of CD8 T cells in Susac syndrome. The multiple sclerosis control group comprised treatment-naive patients with stable or active relapsing-remitting disease. Negative isolation was used for CD8+ and CD4+ T cells and FACS enrichment for TEMRA cells. This CDR3 contains 17 residues. The V end was cut by 1 base, the J end by 2 bases, with 18 bases between. CDR1 LNHDA and CDR2 SQIVND come from the germline V gene (reference sequence). RNA totalling about 0.5 to 1 ug underwent reverse transcription with random hexamers. Amplification of TCR beta CDR3 used immunoSEQ multiplex PCR across 54 Vbeta and 13 Jbeta. One entry per CDR3 protein, called by TCRdb with MiXCR from the immunoSEQ multiplex PCR reads. The top ten hold approximately 0.1% of the sample, which has about 71,000 distinct CDR3 sequences, 96% seen once.

This clonotype originated in a human donor with multiple sclerosis. This chain uses TRBV19 with TRBJ2-7; the D gene is possibly TRBD2 (8 bases). Sequencing was carried out using CD4+ T cells from PBMCs. The CDR3 here is CASSIAPGRGQTYEQYF. The CDR3 region has the DNA TGTGCCAGTAGTATAGCCCCCGGGAGGGGGCAAACCTACGAGCAGTACTTC.